The clone carrying this T cell receptor beta chain showed up just a few times. Its matching antigen is unknown. Germline V gene data show CDR1 as MNHEY and CDR2 as SVGAGI. V shed 2 bases, J shed 7 bases, and the junction held 7 bases outside the gene matches. CDR3 size: 14 residues. This entry is derived from a study of identical twins. General observations from the study: Some out-of-frame alpha sequences were shared by twins, and these showed excess low generation probability.

TCRdb re-called the 5' RACE reads through MiXCR, storing one row per CDR3 protein. The table records 500,000 to 550,000 distinct CDR3 sequences, about 22% of them present only once. The same data also went into a second study, on yellow fever vaccine responses in identical twins. From that paper: Reported findings indicate that twins' vaccine T cell responses seemed partially convergent, partially personalized.

This chain connects TRBV6-5 to TRBJ2-7; 8 bases are a match to TRBD2. The sequencing sample was made of CD4+ T cells sorted from blood. This TCR derives from a woman in her late teens or twenties in good health. CDR3 amino acids: CASSYTTGGREQYF. CDR3 DNA: TGTGCCAGCAGTTACACTACTGGCGGGAGGGAGCAGTACTTC.